This T cell receptor beta chain was recovered during a study of cytomegalovirus exposure and HLA in healthy donors. Looking at the study overall: Sequencing of some 190 million T cells in an earlier analysis found 100 million to 140 million unique TCR beta sequences. Unique TCRs numbering roughly 85 million, obtained from HLA-typed donors, made up an early data release. In terms of ancestry, the Caucasian-associated cluster contained about 81% of the roughly 400 genotyped donors. General study points: A later analysis linked a missense DCLRE1C variant to TCR beta V- and J-gene trimming.

The PCR had 60 Vbeta and 13 Jbeta primers. Assay used: immunoSEQ multiplex PCR; TCRdb lists only in-frame clones, some missing. The data show 200,000 or so clones, roughly 87% seen once. The V gene lost 4 bases and the J gene lost 2 bases, with 5 bases spanning the gap. The CDR3 is 12 amino acids. CDR1 is MNHEY, CDR2 SMNVEV, per germline (reference sequence). About this clone itself: Its antigen remains unidentified.

V usage is TRBV27 and J usage is TRBJ1-1; D is unresolved. The TCR comes from a girl less than two years old in good health and CMV-seronegative. Specimen: PBMCs. CDR3 coding DNA: TGTGCCAGCAGTTCGACTAACACTGAAGCTTTCTTT. Translated: CASSSTNTEAFF.